The T cell receptor beta chain under discussion was sequenced for a study of blood T cell repertoires in COVID-19. Study details: Acute and convalescent COVID-19 samples came from the United States, Italy and Spain. The analysed material was cDNA or gDNA that came from T cells, B-cell-depleted T cells, or PBMCs.

Methods used by the authors: Estimated nucleated cell counts came from reference gene primer amplification. Clones were sequenced by immunoSEQ multiplex PCR, and TCRdb holds only the in-frame ones, with some missing. V and J calls and clone size are those listed in that table; D and trimming were worked out from the DNA. The sample holds 150,000 to 200,000 clones; less than 85% are singletons and the top ten take less than 15%. V lost 4 bases and J lost 0, with 6 bases in between. The CDR3 totals 12 residues. Looked up from germline, CDR1 is SQVTM and CDR2 is ANQGSEA. Remarks on this clone: Other DNA sequences from this sample encode an identical CDR3 as well.

The rearrangement links TRBV29-1 to TRBJ1-1, with D perhaps TRBD1 (5 bases). This sequence originates from a man aged 50 or older who had recovered from COVID-19. The specimen was peripheral blood. The CDR3 region has the DNA TGCAGCGTTGGACAGCTGAACACTGAAGCTTTCTTT. Translating it yields CSVGQLNTEAFF.